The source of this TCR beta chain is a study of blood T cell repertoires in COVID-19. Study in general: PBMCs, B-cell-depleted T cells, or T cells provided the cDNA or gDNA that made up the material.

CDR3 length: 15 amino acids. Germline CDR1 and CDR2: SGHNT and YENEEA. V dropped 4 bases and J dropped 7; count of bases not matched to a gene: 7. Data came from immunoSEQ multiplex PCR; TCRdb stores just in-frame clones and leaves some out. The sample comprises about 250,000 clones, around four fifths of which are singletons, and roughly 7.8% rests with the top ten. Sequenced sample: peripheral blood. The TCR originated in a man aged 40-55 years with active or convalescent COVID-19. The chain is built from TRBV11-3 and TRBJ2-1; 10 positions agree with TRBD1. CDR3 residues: CASSSSGQGRNEQFF. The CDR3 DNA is TGTGCCAGCAGCTCCTCGGGACAGGGGAGGAATGAGCAGTTCTTC.